These 21 T cell receptor beta chains came from one sample sequenced in a study of CD8 T cells in ankylosing spondylitis. Study-wide points: Characteristic of ankylosing spondylitis blood, it appeared, was a TCR beta motif comprising several highly homologous variants.

Each CDR3 protein gets one entry after TCRdb re-called the 5' RACE reads with MiXCR. The sample consists of approximately 500,000 distinct CDR3 sequences, about 13% of them appearing once. Antigen specificity for these receptors is unknown. Sequenced sample: blood, either unsorted or a sorted T cell fraction (not recorded which). The receptors shown here come from a male donor with ankylosing spondylitis.

The rearrangement links TRBV6-5 to TRBJ2-7; a weak D match, TRBD1 (5 bases). V was clipped by 2 bases and J by 3 bases, with 11 bases between them. The CDR3 sequence is 14 residues long. The germline CDR1 and CDR2 sequences are MNHEY and SVGAGI. Here the CDR3 DNA reads TGTGCCAGCAGTTACGGGGCTTTGGGCTACGAGCAGTACGTC. Translated, it gives CASSYGALGYEQYV.

This sequence joins TRBV6-1 and TRBJ2-7, with D possibly being TRBD2 (5 bases). This CDR3 is 16 amino acids long. Germline V gives CDR1 MNHNS, CDR2 SASEGT. Trimming took off 4 bases at V and 3 bases at J, with 19 bases between the two ends. The CDR3 DNA is TGTGCCAGCAGTGGCGGTACTAGGGAGAGAATCTACGAGCAGTACGTC. As protein: CASSGGTRERIYEQYV.

The gene calls are TRBV7-8 and TRBJ2-1; unclear D gene. Germline V lookup: CDR1 SGHVS, CDR2 FQNEAQ. Trimming cost V 0 bases and J 4 bases, with 7 bases left between them. The CDR3 extends over 14 amino acids. The CDR3 nucleotides read TGTGCCAGCAGCTTAGCCCGGATATACAATGAGCAGTTCTTC. Protein: CASSLARIYNEQFF.

The gene calls are TRBV13 and TRBJ1-1, with D possibly TRBD1 on 5 matching bases. V lost 6 bases and J lost 0, with 14 bases in between. Germline CDR1 PRHDT, CDR2 FYEKMQ (reference sequence). The CDR3 covers 15 residues. CDR3 coding DNA: TGTGCCAGCAGTCGCGTAGGGGCACTGAACACTGAAGCTTTCTTT. Translating it yields CASSRVGALNTEAFF.

This clonotype occurred a few times. Because it lacks the conserved phenylalanine or tryptophan at the end, this CDR3 is likely a read error. Here the CDR3 DNA reads TGCAGTGCTAAACCCAGGGTCCTGAACACTGAAGCTTTCCTT. This sequence encodes CSAKPRVLNTEAFL. The chain uses TRBV20-1 and TRBJ1-1, with D possibly being TRBD1 (5 bases). The V gene lost 4 bases and the J gene lost 0 bases, with 12 bases spanning the gap. Germline V lookup: CDR1 DFQATT, CDR2 SNEGSKA (reference sequence). The CDR3 contains 14 residues.

This clonotype was recorded many times. V gene TRBV20-1 combines with J gene TRBJ1-1; 11 bases are a match to TRBD1. V lost 1 base to trimming and J lost 10 bases; unmatched junction nucleotides: 17. This CDR3 spans 17 amino acids. Germline CDR1 DFQATT, CDR2 SNEGSKA (reference sequence). The DNA of the CDR3 is TGCAGTGCTAGAGCCCCGGGAGGACAGGGGGCGAGGCCCGGAGCTTTCTTT. Its translation: CSARAPGGQGARPGAFF.

The V gene is TRBV5-1, the J gene TRBJ2-2; 9 bases fit TRBD1. This CDR3 has 17 amino acids. The germline V gene encodes CDR1 SGHRS and CDR2 YFSETQ. V dropped 1 base and J dropped 6; count of bases not matched to a gene: 10. The CDR3 DNA sequence: TGCGCCAGCAGCTTGTCACCGGGACAGGGTGTCTCCGGGGAGCTGTTTTTT. Translated: CASSLSPGQGVSGELFF.

V usage is TRBV12-3 or TRBV12-4 and J usage is TRBJ2-1, with D perhaps matching TRBD2 (6 bases). The CDR3 runs 14 residues. Trimming removed 8 bases at V and 2 bases at J, with 13 bases between. The CDR3 region is CASLRDLTYNEQFF. The CDR3 nucleotides are TGTGCCAGCCTCCGGGACTTGACCTACAATGAGCAGTTCTTC.

This clonotype showed up many times. The rearrangement links TRBV10-3 to TRBJ2-1; D remains ambiguous. The ends were cut back, 4 bases at V and 0 bases at J, with 10 bases in the middle. Germline V gene lookup returns CDR1 ENHRY and CDR2 SYGVKD. The CDR3 is made up of 15 amino acids. CDR3 region: CAISAKGSSYNEQFF. The CDR3 DNA sequence: TGTGCCATCAGTGCGAAGGGAAGCTCCTACAATGAGCAGTTCTTC.

The chain couples TRBV5-1 to TRBJ2-3, with D unclear. Germline V gene data show CDR1 as SGHRS and CDR2 as YFSETQ. V lost 0 bases to trimming and J lost 6 bases, with 11 bases between them. This CDR3 spans 14 amino acids. The CDR3 region is CASSLVGNPDTQYF. The CDR3, as DNA: TGCGCCAGCAGCTTGGTGGGCAACCCCGATACGCAGTATTTT.

The sample holds a few counts of this clonotype. The chain combines TRBV7-2 with TRBJ2-3, with TRBD1 as a possible D gene (6 bases). Trimming removed 1 base from V and 4 bases from J, with 9 bases in between. CDR1 is SGHTA, CDR2 FQGNSA, per germline. The CDR3 consists of 14 residues. The CDR3 protein is CASSLVGTSDTQYF. CDR3 coding DNA: TGTGCCAGCAGCTTAGTTGGGACATCAGATACGCAGTATTTT.

The gene calls are TRBV7-2 and TRBJ1-5, with D possibly being TRBD1 (6 bases). Trimming took off 6 bases at V and 4 bases at J, with 16 bases between the two ends. Per the germline V gene, CDR1 is SGHTA and CDR2 is FQGNSA. This CDR3 is 15 amino acids long. The DNA of the CDR3 is TGTGCCAGCAGAAGAACGGGGGGCGTAAATCAGCCCCAGCATTTT. Its protein is CASRRTGGVNQPQHF. The whole variable domain, filled in from reference TRBV7-2 and TRBJ1-5, reads GAGVSQSPSNKVTEKGKDVELRCDPISGHTALYWYRQSLGQGLEFLIYFQGNSAPDKSGLPSDRFSAERTGGSVSTLTIQRTQQEDSAVYLCASRRTGGVNQPQHFGDGTRLSIL.

At least ten counts were recorded for this clonotype. The V gene is TRBV5-1, the J gene TRBJ1-2, with 9 positions matching TRBD1. This CDR3 comprises 15 residues. Germline V gene data show CDR1 as SGHRS and CDR2 as YFSETQ. V shed 3 bases and J 2 bases; nucleotides not matched to a gene: 5. As DNA, the CDR3 is TGCGCCAGCAGCTACGGGACAGGGCAAAACTATGGCTACACCTTC. It encodes CASSYGTGQNYGYTF.

The table lists this clonotype with a few counts. The rearrangement joins TRBV7-9 to TRBJ2-5, with 8 nucleotides matching TRBD1. CDR1 and CDR2 (germline): SEHNR, FQNEAQ (reference sequence). This CDR3 spans 16 amino acids. With V trimmed by 5 bases and J by 5 bases, 13 bases remained unmatched. In nucleotides, the CDR3 is TGTGCCAGCAGCCCCCGGGGACAGGTAAAGACGGAGACCCAGTACTTC. It encodes CASSPRGQVKTETQYF.

This clonotype has only a few counts. The chain carries TRBV3-1 and TRBJ2-1, with D maybe TRBD2 (6 bases). This CDR3 region has 14 residues. Germline V gene lookup returns CDR1 LGHDT and CDR2 YNNKEL (reference sequence). V gave up 0 bases and J gave up 7 bases, with 10 bases separating them. The CDR3 DNA sequence: TGTGCCAGCAGCCAAGATCTAGCGAGGAATGAGCAGTTCTTC. Its translation: CASSQDLARNEQFF.

This chain uses TRBV9 with TRBJ2-7; TRBD2 matches 13 bases. Germline lookup yields CDR1 SGDLS and CDR2 YYNGEE. The CDR3 loop spans 16 amino acids. J was trimmed by 6 bases and V by 4 bases; bases with no gene match: 10. CDR3 residues: CASSTQGLAGVSEQYF. The DNA of the CDR3 is TGTGCCAGCAGCACACAAGGACTAGCGGGAGTTTCCGAGCAGTACTTC.

This clonotype has more than one count but fewer than ten. The chain is built from TRBV5-6 and TRBJ2-1; 7 bases map to TRBD2. CDR1 is SGHDT, CDR2 YYEEEE, per germline. The CDR3 consists of 13 residues. J was trimmed by 4 bases and V by 4 bases; bases with no gene match: 2. In nucleotides, the CDR3 is TGTGCCAGCAGCGGTAGCGGGTACAATGAGCAGTTCTTC. Amino acids: CASSGSGYNEQFF. Full variable domain (rest looked up from reference TRBV5-6 and TRBJ2-1): DAGVTQSPTHLIKTRGQQVTLRCSPKSGHDTVSWYQQALGQGPQFIFQYYEEEERQRGNFPDRFSGHQFPNYSSELNVNALLLGDSALYLCASSGSGYNEQFFGPGTRLTVL.

This clonotype was seen more than once but under ten times. The CDR3 DNA is TGCGCCAGCAGCTTGAAGGGGGAGGGTTCAGATACGCAGTATTTT. Translating it yields CASSLKGEGSDTQYF. V is TRBV5-1 and J is TRBJ2-3; D perhaps matches TRBD2 (7 bases). This CDR3 has 15 residues. The V gene lost 1 base and the J gene lost 4 bases, with 13 bases spanning the gap. CDR1 and CDR2 from the germline V gene are SGHRS and YFSETQ.

This clonotype turned up a few times. The V and J genes are TRBV3-1 and TRBJ2-4; TRBD1 matches at 11 bases. CDR1 is LGHDT, CDR2 YNNKEL, per germline (reference sequence). Trimming cost V 2 bases and J 1 base; bases outside gene matches: 4. The CDR3 is made up of 17 amino acids. This CDR3 reads CASSQPGQGGAKNIQYF. CDR3 in DNA: TGTGCCAGCAGCCAACCGGGACAGGGGGGGGCCAAAAACATTCAGTACTTC.

This rearrangement joins TRBV20-1 to TRBJ1-3; D gene unclear. Between the trimmed V and J ends, which lost 0 bases and 2 bases, there was a span of 8 bases. Looked up from germline, CDR1 is DFQATT and CDR2 is SNEGSKA (reference sequence). The CDR3 extends over 14 amino acids. The DNA for the CDR3 is TGCAGTGCTAGAGATGGAGCGACTGGAAACACCATATATTTT. Translation gives CSARDGATGNTIYF.

This clonotype was seen ten or more times. V usage is TRBV5-1 and J usage is TRBJ2-6; D is undetermined. From germline, CDR1 is SGHRS and CDR2 YFSETQ. The CDR3 covers 15 residues. V gave up 4 bases and J gave up 0 bases, with 8 bases separating them. In nucleotides, the CDR3 is TGCGCCAGCAGCCCAGATATCTCTGGGGCCAACGTCCTGACTTTC. Encoded protein: CASSPDISGANVLTF.